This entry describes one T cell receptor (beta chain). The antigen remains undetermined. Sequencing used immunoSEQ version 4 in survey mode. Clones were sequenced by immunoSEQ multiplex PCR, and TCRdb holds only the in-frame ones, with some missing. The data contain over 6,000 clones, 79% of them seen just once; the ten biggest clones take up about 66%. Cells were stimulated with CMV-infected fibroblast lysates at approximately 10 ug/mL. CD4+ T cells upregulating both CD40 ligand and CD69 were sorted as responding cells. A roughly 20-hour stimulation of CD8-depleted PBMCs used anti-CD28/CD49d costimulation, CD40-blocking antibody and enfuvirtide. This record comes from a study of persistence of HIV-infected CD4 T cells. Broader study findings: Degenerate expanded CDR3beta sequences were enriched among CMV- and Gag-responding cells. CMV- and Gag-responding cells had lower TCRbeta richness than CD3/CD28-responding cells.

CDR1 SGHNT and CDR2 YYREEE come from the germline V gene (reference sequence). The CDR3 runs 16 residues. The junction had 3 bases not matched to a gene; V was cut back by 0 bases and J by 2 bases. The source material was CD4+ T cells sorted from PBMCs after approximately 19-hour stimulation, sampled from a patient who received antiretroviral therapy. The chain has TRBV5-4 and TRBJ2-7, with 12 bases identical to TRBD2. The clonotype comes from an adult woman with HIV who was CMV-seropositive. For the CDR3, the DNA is TGTGCCAGCAGCTTGGCTAGCGGGAGGGCCACCTACGAGCAGTACTTC. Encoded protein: CASSLASGRATYEQYF.